The 17 T cell receptor beta chains listed next were all sequenced from one sample in a study of CD8+ T cells in alopecia areata. Treatment defined: oral pan-JAK inhibitor, 5-10 mg twice daily. As the sequencing template, cDNA was produced by extracting RNA and reverse transcribing it. Produced via immunoSEQ multiplex PCR; TCRdb's table is partial and in-frame only. The sample lists 170,000 or so clones, roughly 53% occurring once. This specimen consisted of CD8+ T cells sorted from blood, obtained at week 24, from a patient treated with tofacitinib. These receptors were collected from a human donor with alopecia areata.

In regard to this clone: The germline gene is not matched at one end of the junction; a read error may be the cause. The rearrangement uses TRBV23-1 and TRBJ1-6; D not resolved. TRBV23-1 is assigned to the ORF class and has an uncertain function. CDR3 length: 17 residues. For the CDR3, the DNA is TGCGCCGGCGGGAGGATTGGTCTGGACTCCCATAATTCACCCCTCCACTTT. This translates into CAGGRIGLDSHNSPLHF.

The chain joins TRBV29-1 to TRBJ1-1; no firm D call. V lost 7 bases and J lost 6, with 9 bases in between. The germline CDR1 and CDR2 sequences are SQVTM and ANQGSEA. This CDR3 has 10 residues. The CDR3 region is CSGEGPEAFF. The CDR3 DNA reads as TGCAGCGGCGAGGGTCCTGAAGCTTTCTTT.

The rearrangement uses TRBV7-2 and TRBJ2-1; no clear D. Germline loops: CDR1 SGHTA, CDR2 FQGNSA. V was pared by 0 bases and J by 9 bases, with 9 bases between. This CDR3 contains 13 residues. CDR3 in amino acids: CASSLAAAGEQFF. CDR3 DNA sequence: TGTGCCAGCAGCTTAGCGGCAGCCGGTGAGCAGTTCTTC.

The chain has TRBV30 and TRBJ1-1, with D possibly being TRBD1 (6 bases). Germline loops: CDR1 GTSNPN, CDR2 SVGIG (reference sequence). Trimming pared 2 bases from V and 0 bases from J, leaving 10 bases between. This CDR3 region has 14 residues. For the CDR3, the DNA is TGTGCCTGGAGTCATGGGACACTGAACACTGAAGCTTTCTTT. Its protein is CAWSHGTLNTEAFF.

This rearrangement joins TRBV5-1 to TRBJ1-2; 11 bases align to TRBD1. Looked up from germline, CDR1 is SGHRS and CDR2 is YFSETQ. J lost 1 base, V lost 2 bases, and 1 base had no gene match. CDR3 length: 15 residues. Here the CDR3 DNA reads TGCGCCAGCAGCTTTGGGACAGGGGGTAACTATGGCTACACCTTC. Translated: CASSFGTGGNYGYTF.

This clone was seen a few times. The genes are TRBV13 and TRBJ2-1; 12 positions match TRBD2. The CDR3 runs 14 residues. V lost 8 bases, J lost 6 bases, and 5 bases stayed unmatched. Germline CDR1 and CDR2: PRHDT and FYEKMQ (reference sequence). The CDR3 DNA follows: TGTGCCAGCGGTCTAGCGGGGGGGCTCAATGAGCAGTTCTTC. Its protein is CASGLAGGLNEQFF. Together with reference TRBV13 and TRBJ2-1, the CDR3 gives the full variable domain: AAGVIQSPRHLIKEKRETATLKCYPIPRHDTVYWYQQGPGQDPQFLISFYEKMQSDKGSIPDRFSAQQFSDYHSELNMSSLELGDSALYFCASGLAGGLNEQFFGPGTRLTVL.

This clone turned up a few times. The V and J genes are TRBV19 and TRBJ2-3, with D tentatively TRBD2 (5 bases). Between the trimmed V and J ends, which lost 5 bases and 4 bases, there was a span of 7 bases. Germline V gene lookup returns CDR1 LNHDA and CDR2 SQIVND (reference sequence). The CDR3 contains 12 residues. The CDR3 bases are TGTGCCAGTAGTTCCGGGGCAGATACGCAGTATTTT. Its protein is CASSSGADTQYF.

This sequence joins TRBV4-2 and TRBJ1-5; D remains ambiguous. This CDR3 is 15 amino acids long. Germline assignment: CDR1 LGHNA and CDR2 YNFKEQ. The V end was cut by 0 bases, the J end by 4 bases, with 10 bases between. The CDR3 sequence: CASSQEAVGNQPQHF. In nucleotides, the CDR3 is TGTGCCAGCAGCCAAGAGGCGGTTGGTAATCAGCCCCAGCATTTT.

About this clone itself: The sample holds other DNA sequences that translate to the same CDR3. The chain recombines TRBV30 with TRBJ1-1, with unresolved D. V lost 0 bases to trimming and J lost 1 base, with 6 bases between them. Germline lookup yields CDR1 GTSNPN and CDR2 SVGIG (reference sequence). The CDR3 consists of 13 residues. The CDR3, as DNA: TGTGCCTGGAGTGTACTCGGGAACACTGAAGCTTTCTTT. Protein product: CAWSVLGNTEAFF.

CDR3 residues: CASSSANGEQYF. In DNA form, the CDR3 reads TGTGCCAGCAGCTCCGCAAACGGGGAGCAGTACTTC. The J gene is TRBJ2-7, the V gene TRBV9; no clear D. V lost 4 bases, J lost 7 bases, and 12 bases lay in between. This CDR3 has 12 residues. Germline values: CDR1 SGDLS, CDR2 YYNGEE.

The CDR3 sequence: CASSIGSAEQYF. For the CDR3, the DNA is TGTGCCAGTAGTATCGGGTCAGCCGAGCAGTACTTC. This chain uses TRBV19 with TRBJ2-7; D is undetermined. The CDR3 runs to 12 residues. The V gene lost 3 bases and the J gene lost 6 bases, with 9 bases spanning the gap. Looked up from germline, CDR1 is LNHDA and CDR2 is SQIVND (reference sequence).

This clone was seen more than once but under ten times. J is TRBJ2-1 and V is TRBV2; 10 nucleotides match TRBD2. Germline loops: CDR1 SNHLY, CDR2 FYNNEI. V lost 2 bases to trimming and J lost 8 bases; unmatched junction nucleotides: 6. The CDR3 runs 15 residues. The CDR3 loop reads CASSESSGGEDEQFF. In nucleotides, the CDR3 is TGTGCCAGCAGTGAATCAAGCGGGGGGGAGGATGAGCAGTTCTTC.

The V call is TRBV9, the J call TRBJ1-2; D gene uncertain. CDR1 is SGDLS and CDR2 is YYNGEE in the germline V gene. V was shortened by 1 base and J by 0 bases, with 7 bases between the two germline ends. The CDR3 loop spans 14 amino acids. The CDR3 DNA is TGTGCCAGCAGCGTATCCGGTTCTAACTATGGCTACACCTTC. Translating gives CASSVSGSNYGYTF.

This clone was counted only a few times. Additional DNA sequences in this sample encode the identical CDR3. V and J are TRBV9 and TRBJ1-2; D not certain. Germline-derived CDR1 and CDR2 are SGDLS and YYNGEE. The CDR3 sequence is 11 residues long. V was clipped by 3 bases and J by 8 bases, with 8 bases between them. In DNA, the CDR3 is TGTGCCAGCAGCGCCCGGACCGGCTACACCTTC. This sequence encodes CASSARTGYTF.

In regard to this clone: A read error may account for a junction end that differs from germline. This chain connects TRBV2 to TRBJ2-4; 8 nucleotides agree with TRBD2. Germline V gene data show CDR1 as SNHLY and CDR2 as FYNNEI. This CDR3 is built from 14 residues. The CDR3 sequence: CASTPGRGDRDRSF. As DNA, the CDR3 is TGTGCCAGCACCCCCGGGCGGGGGGACCGAGACCGAAGCTTC.

This clone has only one observation. The V call is TRBV30, the J call TRBJ1-3; D is unclear. With 5 bases removed from V and 0 bases from J, the gap between germline ends came to 11 bases. The CDR3 is 14 amino acids. Germline CDR1 GTSNPN, CDR2 SVGIG (reference sequence). The CDR3: CAWGGSPSGNTIYF. The CDR3 bases are TGTGCCTGGGGCGGGAGCCCCTCTGGAAACACCATATATTTT.

This chain connects TRBV7-8 to TRBJ2-7; TRBD1 aligns across 7 bases. The junction had 4 bases not matched to a gene; V was cut back by 5 bases and J by 3 bases. Germline loops: CDR1 SGHVS, CDR2 FQNEAQ. This CDR3 has 13 residues. CDR3 protein: CASSPGDSYEQYF. The CDR3 region has the DNA TGTGCCAGCAGCCCAGGGGACAGCTACGAGCAGTACTTC. Based on the CDR3 plus reference TRBV7-8 and TRBJ2-7, the full variable domain is GAGVSQSPRYKVAKRGQDVALRCDPISGHVSLFWYQQALGQGPEFLTYFQNEAQLDKSGLPSDRFFAERPEGSVSTLKIQRTQQEDSAVYLCASSPGDSYEQYFGPGTRLTVT.